This T cell receptor beta chain was recovered during a study of high-grade serous ovarian cancer treatment subgroups. Study-level background: Each sample yielded on average roughly 7,400 unique TCR beta rearrangements from approximately 15,000 reads.

The ends were cut back, 0 bases at V and 0 bases at J, with 7 bases in the middle. The CDR3 has 14 residues. Germline CDR1 and CDR2: SGDLS and YYNGEE. Whole-study results and caveats: The analyses considered CDR3 and ignored CDR1 and CDR2. Higher neoantigen levels went with greater TCR clonal relatedness. Bulk tumor TCR sequencing gave no spatial information.

Tumor samples were taken before definitive surgery or chemotherapy. TCRdb's table, derived via immunoSEQ multiplex PCR, lists solely in-frame clones and lacks some. The sample holds about 1,900 clones, around 80% seen once. As regards this clone: The antigen remains undetermined. Other DNA sequences of this sample code for an identical CDR3.

The sequence derives from a human donor with high-grade serous ovarian cancer. Sequenced material: tumor tissue. V is TRBV9 and J is TRBJ2-7; D gene ambiguous. The CDR3 loop reads CASSVVPSSYEQYF. The CDR3 DNA is TGTGCCAGCAGCGTAGTACCGTCCTCCTACGAGCAGTACTTC.